This TCR beta chain was sequenced during a study of T cell repertoires in cytomegalovirus infection. Findings and limits, study-wide: Cumulative frequency of public TCR beta families picked out carriers of CMV plus the relevant HLA.

TCRdb re-called the reads with MiXCR, one entry per CDR3 protein. Of approximately 110,000 distinct CDR3 sequences in the sample, under 50% were seen once. This clonotype was seen a single time. Its specificity is unknown. Sequencing used CD8+ T cells from cultured PBMCs, obtained from culture after CMV antigen stimulation. This clonotype was sampled from a human donor in good health (CMV status not recorded). Some clones in this sample may be carry-over from other donors' samples.

CDR3 nucleotides: TGTGCCAGCAGCCCCACCGACAGGGTCCTGTCCTACGAGCAGTACTTC. Translation gives CASSPTDRVLSYEQYF. The chain links TRBV5-5 to TRBJ2-7; 7 bases are shared with TRBD1. V gave up 4 bases and J gave up 1 base; unmatched junction bases: 11. CDR1 is SGHKS, CDR2 YYEKEE, per germline (reference sequence). CDR3 length: 16 residues.